This entry lists 9 T cell receptor beta chains sequenced from one sample in a study of cytomegalovirus exposure and HLA in healthy donors. Researchers ran the PCR with 60 Vbeta and 13 Jbeta primers. Sequenced by immunoSEQ multiplex PCR; TCRdb stores in-frame clones only, minus some. The repertoire holds tens of thousands of clones, with 84% as singletons. Specimen: PBMCs. The receptor set was obtained from a woman aged 18-29 years in good health and CMV-seropositive.

The rearrangement joins TRBV25-1 to TRBJ2-7; D not resolved. This CDR3 region has 14 residues. V dropped 1 base and J dropped 3 bases, with 10 bases sitting between them. Germline V CDR1 and CDR2: MGHDK, SYGVNS. The CDR3 region has the DNA TGTGCCAGCAGTGAATTAGAGACTGGCTACGAGCAGTACTTC. This sequence encodes CASSELETGYEQYF.

CDR3 coding DNA: TGTGCCAGCAGACTAGTTAACTATGGCTACACCTTC. Translated: CASRLVNYGYTF. The chain joins TRBV28 to TRBJ1-2; D ambiguous. CDR1 MDHEN and CDR2 SYDVKM come from the germline V gene. The CDR3 sequence is 12 residues long. The V gene lost 6 bases and the J gene lost 1 base, with 6 bases spanning the gap.

A few counts support this clone. V and J are TRBV7-7 and TRBJ2-5; 7 bases are shared with TRBD1. This CDR3 is built from 14 residues. Germline V gives CDR1 SSHAT, CDR2 FNYEAQ (reference sequence). The CDR3 DNA follows: TGTGCTAGCGCCAGGGGGAATGGGGTGGAGACCCAGTACTTC. It encodes CASARGNGVETQYF.

The chain couples TRBV29-1 to TRBJ2-7; tentative D call: TRBD1 (6 bases). This CDR3 is built from 14 residues. The V gene lost 6 bases and the J gene lost 2 bases, with 17 bases spanning the gap. CDR1 is SQVTM, CDR2 ANQGSEA, per germline. CDR3 nucleotides: TGCAGCGTGGCAACAGGGCTGGGAACCTACGAGCAGTACTTC. Translating gives CSVATGLGTYEQYF.

This chain uses TRBV28 with TRBJ1-4, with 9 bases that match TRBD1. Looked up from germline, CDR1 is MDHEN and CDR2 is SYDVKM. V shed 6 bases and J 5 bases; nucleotides not matched to a gene: 7. The CDR3 runs 15 residues. CDR3 protein: CASSSSGTGNEKLFF. CDR3 coding DNA: TGTGCCAGCAGCTCCTCCGGGACAGGGAATGAAAAACTGTTTTTT.

The V call is TRBV7-9, the J call TRBJ1-4; 7 positions match TRBD1. Trimming took 1 base from V and 8 from J; bases not matched to a gene: 7. This CDR3 comprises 15 residues. CDR1 SEHNR and CDR2 FQNEAQ come from the germline V gene (reference sequence). This chain's CDR3 is CASSLVDRADEKLFF. Written as DNA, the CDR3 is TGTGCCAGCAGCTTAGTAGACAGGGCGGACGAAAAACTGTTTTTT.

As for this clone: The same CDR3 also results from other DNA sequences found in this sample. The V gene is TRBV15, the J gene TRBJ1-6; D call uncertain. Germline lookup yields CDR1 LNHNV and CDR2 YYDKDF (reference sequence). V was clipped by 0 bases and J by 8 bases, with 8 bases between them. CDR3 length: 14 amino acids. CDR3 residues: CATSRDPADSPLHF. For the CDR3, the DNA is TGTGCCACCAGCAGAGATCCAGCGGATTCACCCCTCCACTTT.

This sequence joins TRBV28 and TRBJ2-7, with TRBD2 matching 10 bases. CDR3 size: 13 residues. J lost 6 bases, V lost 11 bases, and 10 bases had no gene match. Germline V gene sequence: CDR1 MDHEN, CDR2 SYDVKM. CDR3 sequence (DNA): TGTGCCGCCGCTAGCGGGAGTCAACCCGAGCAGTACTTC. This sequence encodes CAAASGSQPEQYF.

This clone turned up a few times. The chain has TRBV28 and TRBJ2-7; 8 positions match TRBD1. With V trimmed by 6 bases and J by 1 base, 8 bases remained unmatched. This CDR3 has 15 amino acids. CDR1 MDHEN and CDR2 SYDVKM come from the germline V gene. CDR3 amino acids: CASRGPGGLSYEQYF. The DNA of the CDR3 is TGTGCCAGCAGGGGACCAGGGGGCCTTTCCTACGAGCAGTACTTC.